This is a list of T cell receptor beta chains from one sample in a study of CD8 T cells in ankylosing spondylitis. One entry per CDR3 protein results from TCRdb running MiXCR on the 5' RACE reads. The data show about 360,000 distinct CDR3 sequences, about 20% seen once. The sequencing input was blood, either unsorted or a sorted T cell fraction (not recorded which). These receptors were obtained from a male donor with ankylosing spondylitis or in good health (not recorded which). The CDR3 runs from the conserved cysteine through the conserved F or W. A D gene is named only where the DNA matches it firmly. Where a row states a size, it is once, few, many or the class of an expanded clone; other rows omit it.

TRBV4-1	TRBJ2-3	NA	NA	TGCGCCAGCAGCCAACCGGGGGGCCCCGCAGATACGCAGTATTTT	CASSQPGGPADTQYF
TRBV20-1	TRBJ2-1	TRBD2	NA	TGCAGTGCTAGAGATTGGAGCGGGGGACGCTACAATGAGCAGTTCTTC	CSARDWSGGRYNEQFF
TRBV2	TRBJ2-1	NA	few	TGTGCCAGCCCGAAGGGGTTTGGTGGCCCTGAGCAGTTCTTC	CASPKGFGGPEQFF
TRBV30	TRBJ2-3	NA	NA	TGTGCCTGGAGTGTGCAGGCTTCCACAGATACGCAGTATTTT	CAWSVQASTDTQYF
TRBV4-2	TRBJ2-1	TRBD2	NA	TGTGCCAGCAGCCAAGATGGCGGGACTAGAGGGGACAATGAGCAGTTCTTC	CASSQDGGTRGDNEQFF
TRBV24-1	TRBJ2-1	NA	NA	TGTGCCACCAGTCGGCAGGGCTTAAACAATGAGCAGTTCTTC	CATSRQGLNNEQFF
TRBV4-1	TRBJ2-1	TRBD2	NA	TGCGCCAGCAGCCCTAGCGGGGGGAATGATAATGAGCAGTTCTTC	CASSPSGGNDNEQFF
TRBV29-1	TRBJ2-2	NA	NA	TGCAGCGTAGGAAAGGGTGGCGGGGAGCTGTTTTTT	CSVGKGGGELFF
TRBV12-3/TRBV12-4	TRBJ2-7	NA	few	TGTGCCAGCAGTTTGGCAGACAACTACGAGCAGTACTTC	CASSLADNYEQYF
TRBV7-9	TRBJ2-5	NA	few	TGTGCCAGCAGCTCCTACCCTAGCGAGGAGACCCAGTACTTC	CASSSYPSEETQYF
TRBV7-9	TRBJ2-3	TRBD2	once	TGTGCCAGCAGCCCCCGACTAGCGGGGGAGATCACAGATACGCAGTATTTT	CASSPRLAGEITDTQYF
TRBV20-1	TRBJ2-3	NA	few	TGCAGTGCTAGAGATCAATTTCGGGACGCGAGTTACACAGATACGCAGTATTTT	CSARDQFRDASYTDTQYF
TRBV28	TRBJ2-7	NA	few	TGTGCCAGCAGCCTAGGACTGATTTACTACGAGCAGTACTTC	CASSLGLIYYEQYF
TRBV29-1	TRBJ2-1	NA	few	TGCAGCGTTTCCACGGAGGACAGAACCACCTACAATGAGCAGTTCTTC	CSVSTEDRTTYNEQFF
TRBV28	TRBJ2-5	TRBD1	NA	TGTGCCAGCAGTTTAGCCGGGACAGGGATCATTGACGAGACCCAGTACTTC	CASSLAGTGIIDETQYF
TRBV7-8	TRBJ2-1	NA	few	TGTGCCAGCAGCTTAGCTCGGGAAAGCCACCGGGGCTACAATGAGCAGTTCTTC	CASSLARESHRGYNEQFF
TRBV28	TRBJ2-4	NA	few	TGTGCCAGCAGTTTAGGGGCGGGTAGAGCCAAAAACATTCAGTACTTC	CASSLGAGRAKNIQYF
TRBV27	TRBJ1-2	NA	NA	TGTGCCACCCGGGGGGGGCCCTCTTGGGGCTACACCTTC	CATRGGPSWGYTF
TRBV5-1	TRBJ1-4	TRBD1	NA	TGCGCCAGCAGCCCAGGGACAGCGGAGGAAAAACTGTTTTTT	CASSPGTAEEKLFF
TRBV12-3/TRBV12-4	TRBJ2-7	NA	many	TGTGCCAGCCGTACGACAGGTTCCTACGAGCAGTACTTC	CASRTTGSYEQYF
TRBV7-3	TRBJ2-3	NA	NA	TGTGCCAGCAGTCCCTTAAGTGGGGGGGATACGCAGTATTTT	CASSPLSGGDTQYF
TRBV18	TRBJ2-1	TRBD1	NA	TGTGCCAGCTCACCACCAGACAGGGGGCCCTACAATGAGCAGTTCTTC	CASSPPDRGPYNEQFF
TRBV7-9	TRBJ1-1	NA	NA	TGTGCCAGCAGCTTAGGGGCTGGGGATGCAGCTTTCTTT	CASSLGAGDAAFF